This T cell receptor (beta chain) was sequenced in a study of blood T cell repertoires in COVID-19. Looking at the study overall: The United States, Italy and Spain provided the acute and convalescent COVID-19 samples.

Authors' methods: From reference gene primer amplification, estimates of nucleated cell counts were derived. The protocol was immunoSEQ multiplex PCR, while the TCRdb copy is restricted to in-frame clones and leaves out a portion. V, J and clone size were drawn from that table, and D and trimming were deduced from the DNA. The repertoire consists of some 40,000 clones, with 80% occurring once and the leading ten covering around 40%. Deletions cut 3 bases from V and 7 bases from J, with 12 bases between. Per the germline V gene, CDR1 is LNHDA and CDR2 is SQIVND (reference sequence). CDR3 length: 14 amino acids.

This TCR derives from a man aged 80 or over with active or convalescent COVID-19. Sequencing was done on a sample of peripheral blood. The chain couples TRBV19 to TRBJ2-2; D might be TRBD1 (5 bases). The CDR3 reads CASSIGDQGGELFF. The CDR3 nucleotides read TGTGCCAGTAGTATCGGTGACCAGGGCGGGGAGCTGTTTTTT.